A single sample gave rise to the 6 T cell receptor beta chains below, sequenced in a study of blood T cell repertoires in COVID-19. Clones were read by immunoSEQ multiplex PCR, and TCRdb kept only the in-frame ones, dropping some. The table records about 15,000 clones, more than 70% of them present only once. The sequencing input was peripheral blood. The receptors originated from an older man with acute or convalescent COVID-19.

The rearrangement joins TRBV30 to TRBJ1-4; 8 bases agree with TRBD1. V shed 1 base and J 8 bases; nucleotides not matched to a gene: 9. From germline, CDR1 is GTSNPN and CDR2 SVGIG (reference sequence). The CDR3 covers 15 residues. CDR3 protein: CAWSARTGLREKLFF. The CDR3 region has the DNA TGTGCCTGGAGTGCCCGGACAGGGTTGAGGGAAAAACTGTTTTTT.

CDR3 in amino acids: CASSQDSKFNCNQPQHF. The CDR3 DNA reads TGTGCCAGCAGCCAAGATAGTAAGTTTAATTGCAATCAGCCCCAGCATTTT. The rearrangement joins TRBV3-1 (or the pseudogene TRBV3-2) to TRBJ1-5; D uncertain. The germline V gene has CDR1 LGHDT and CDR2 YNNKEL (reference sequence). Trimming left V 0 bases short and J 2 bases short, with 14 bases between. The CDR3 totals 17 residues.

The chain joins TRBV28 to TRBJ2-6, with 14 bases matching TRBD2. The germline CDR1 and CDR2 sequences are MDHEN and SYDVKM. The CDR3 consists of 18 residues. After removal of 5 bases from V and 3 bases from J, the junction contained 6 bases not matched to a gene. The CDR3 DNA sequence: TGTGCCAGCAGTGGGGGACTAGCGGGAGTAGGTGGGGCCAACGTCCTGACTTTC. Protein: CASSGGLAGVGGANVLTF.

This chain links TRBV7-2 with TRBJ1-3, with 8 nucleotides matching TRBD1. The CDR3 contains 16 residues. The germline V gene has CDR1 SGHTA and CDR2 FQGNSA. Unmatched junction bases numbered 10, after V lost 5 bases and J lost 4 bases. The CDR3 region has the DNA TGTGCCAGCAGCCAGGGGAACAGGGGGGAAGGAAACACCATATATTTT. It specifies CASSQGNRGEGNTIYF.

This chain joins TRBV24-1 and TRBJ2-3; tentative D call: TRBD1 (5 bases). The CDR3 length is 13 residues. The V gene's germline CDR1 is KGHDR and CDR2 SFDVKD. V lost 7 bases and J lost 3, with 10 bases in between. The CDR3 DNA is TGTGCCACCAGCAGGGATGGGACAGATACGCAGTATTTT. This gives the protein CATSRDGTDTQYF.

V usage is TRBV4-3 and J usage is TRBJ1-5; D gene ambiguous. V lost 2 bases to trimming and J lost 4 bases, with 12 bases between them. The germline V gene has CDR1 LGHNA and CDR2 YSLEER. The CDR3 totals 15 residues. DNA for the CDR3: TGCGCCAGCAGCCAAAATCGGGGTAGTAATCAGCCCCAGCATTTT. Protein product: CASSQNRGSNQPQHF.